This T cell receptor beta chain was captured by sequencing in a study of T cells after yellow fever vaccination. TCRdb independently ran MiXCR on the 5' RACE reads; one entry per CDR3 protein. The data hold about 310,000 distinct CDR3 sequences, with around 3.6% observed a single time. Per the germline V gene, CDR1 is LGHNA and CDR2 is YSLEER. The germline V and J ends were trimmed by 0 bases and 4 bases, with 13 bases remaining between them. There are 16 residues in the CDR3. This clonotype was seen repeatedly, ten times or more. The specimen was PBMCs, collected on the day of the yellow fever booster vaccination. The chain employs TRBV4-3 and TRBJ1-5; D not resolved. The receptor was derived from a man aged 18 to 29 who received the YFV17D yellow fever vaccine. CDR3 sequence reads: CASSQDTAGGNQPQHF. The CDR3, as DNA: TGCGCCAGCAGCCAAGATACGGCAGGAGGTAATCAGCCCCAGCATTTT.